This is a list of T cell receptor beta chains from one sample in a study of blood T cell repertoires in COVID-19. The assay was immunoSEQ multiplex PCR, and TCRdb's table has in-frame clones only and misses some. Here the sample spans around 100,000 clones, about 88% being singletons. Material: peripheral blood. These receptors all stem from a woman aged 65 to 85 who had recovered from COVID-19. Both conserved end residues are part of each CDR3. Fields, in order: J gene, D gene, clone size, V gene, CDR3 protein, CDR3 DNA. D genes are given only for firm matches. Rows give clone size only sometimes, using once, few, many, or a class for an expanded clone.

>TRBJ1-6|.|.|TRBV2
CASSGERGNSPLHF
TGTGCCAGCAGTGGAGAAAGGGGTAATTCACCCCTCCACTTT
>TRBJ1-2|.|once|TRBV6-1
CASSERGILWEFRPYGYTF
TGTGCCAGCAGTGAACGAGGGATATTATGGGAATTTAGACCCTATGGCTACACCTTC
>TRBJ2-3|.|.|TRBV5-4
CASSLKAGAGDTQYF
TGTGCCAGCAGCTTGAAGGCGGGGGCCGGTGATACGCAGTATTTT
>TRBJ1-4|.|.|TRBV7-8
CASSPLVGRGEKLFF
TGTGCCAGCAGCCCCTTAGTGGGGAGGGGAGAAAAACTGTTTTTT
>TRBJ2-5|TRBD2|.|TRBV3-1/TRBV3-2
CASSRLAGVKETQYF
TGTGCCAGCAGCCGTCTAGCGGGAGTGAAAGAGACCCAGTACTTC
>TRBJ2-1|TRBD2|.|TRBV7-9
CASSLGGGVYGEQFF
TGTGCCAGCAGCTTGGGGGGAGGGGTCTACGGTGAGCAGTTCTTC
>TRBJ1-6|.|.|TRBV11-2
CASSLYQTGSGSPLHF
TGTGCCAGCAGCCTCTACCAAACAGGGTCCGGTTCACCCCTCCACTTT
>TRBJ2-7|.|.|TRBV28
CASSLGLSPYEQYF
TGTGCCAGCAGTTTGGGGCTCTCTCCCTACGAGCAGTACTTC
>TRBJ2-5|.|.|TRBV7-3
CASSPRLGEETQYF
TGTGCCAGCAGCCCCAGACTAGGGGAAGAGACCCAGTACTTC
>TRBJ2-3|TRBD1|.|TRBV6-5
CASRDRVSDTQYF
TGTGCCAGCAGGGACAGGGTCTCCGATACGCAGTATTTT
>TRBJ2-7|TRBD1|once|TRBV5-1
CASSFTGGGGEQYF
TGCGCCAGCAGCTTCACAGGGGGCGGGGGCGAGCAGTACTTC
>TRBJ1-2|.|.|TRBV14
CASSQGGGNYVVGYTF
TGTGCCAGCAGCCAAGGCGGCGGGAACTACGTAGTTGGCTACACCTTC
>TRBJ2-5|.|.|TRBV6-1
CASSEALDGQETQYF
TGTGCCAGCAGTGAAGCGCTTGACGGGCAAGAGACCCAGTACTTC
>TRBJ2-1|.|.|TRBV28
CASSFGGPRYNEQFF
TGTGCCAGCAGTTTCGGGGGACCACGCTACAATGAGCAGTTCTTC
>TRBJ1-1|TRBD1|.|TRBV6-5
CASSYPQTGGTEAFF
TGTGCCAGCAGTTACCCTCAAACAGGGGGGACTGAAGCTTTCTTT
>TRBJ2-7|TRBD2|few|TRBV5-4
CASSWGLAGEDEQYF
TGTGCCAGCAGCTGGGGACTAGCGGGAGAAGACGAGCAGTACTTC
>TRBJ2-7|TRBD2|.|TRBV5-1
CASGTSQHEQYF
TGCGCCAGCGGGACTAGCCAACACGAGCAGTACTTC
>TRBJ2-2|.|.|TRBV7-2
CASTAGANTGELFF
TGTGCCAGTACTGCAGGGGCTAACACCGGGGAGCTGTTTTTT
>TRBJ1-6|TRBD1|.|TRBV3-1/TRBV3-2
CASSQDLQGAPLHF
TGTGCCAGCAGCCAAGATCTACAGGGGGCACCCCTCCACTTT
>TRBJ2-5|TRBD2|.|TRBV6-5
CASSYSFFAGGETQYF
TGTGCCAGCAGTTACTCGTTTTTCGCGGGGGGGGAGACCCAGTACTTC
>TRBJ2-5|TRBD2|few|TRBV2
CASSGGLAGQETQYF
TGTGCCAGCAGCGGAGGACTAGCGGGCCAAGAGACCCAGTACTTC
>TRBJ1-6|.|.|TRBV5-6
CASSLAFAGGGGSPLHF
TGTGCCAGCAGCTTGGCGTTTGCGGGGGGCGGAGGATCACCCCTCCACTTT
>TRBJ2-6|.|.|TRBV7-2
CASSSQYSGANVLTF
TGTGCCAGCAGCTCCCAGTACTCTGGGGCCAACGTCCTGACTTTC
>TRBJ1-1|.|.|TRBV18
CASSPRIPTTGNTEAFF
TGTGCCAGCTCACCCCGAATACCAACGACAGGGAACACTGAAGCTTTCTTT
>TRBJ2-6|TRBD1|.|TRBV2
CASRPGQGAAGANVLTF
TGTGCCAGCAGACCGGGACAGGGGGCGGCTGGGGCCAACGTCCTGACTTTC
>TRBJ1-1|.|.|TRBV6-5
CASSWTHGGTEAFF
TGTGCCAGCAGTTGGACCCACGGGGGCACTGAAGCTTTCTTT
>TRBJ2-1|.|.|TRBV4-1
CASSQDPPADWTYNEQFF
TGCGCCAGCAGCCAAGATCCCCCGGCGGACTGGACTTACAATGAGCAGTTCTTC
>TRBJ2-2|.|few|TRBV7-3
CASSMTINTGELFF
TGTGCCAGCAGCATGACTATTAACACCGGGGAGCTGTTTTTT
>TRBJ2-7|.|.|TRBV28
CASTWSGGSYEQYF
TGTGCCAGCACCTGGTCCGGAGGCTCCTACGAGCAGTACTTC
>TRBJ2-7|TRBD2|.|TRBV6-5
CASSYAGGRTRQYF
TGTGCCAGCAGTTACGCGGGGGGGCGCACTCGGCAGTACTTC
>TRBJ2-1|TRBD2|few|TRBV7-9
CASSYQLAGGNEQFF
TGTGCCAGCAGCTATCAACTGGCGGGAGGGAATGAGCAGTTCTTC
>TRBJ1-3|.|once|TRBV7-2
CASSLGGGPVGNTIYF
TGTGCCAGCAGCTTAGGGGGGGGACCGGTTGGAAACACCATATATTTT
>TRBJ1-2|.|.|TRBV28
CASSFRGYGYTF
TGTGCCAGCAGTTTTAGGGGCTATGGCTACACCTTC
>TRBJ1-5|TRBD1|.|TRBV6-4
CASSDEGARLPLNQPQHF
TGTGCCAGCAGTGACGAGGGGGCGCGCCTCCCGCTTAATCAGCCCCAGCATTTT
>TRBJ2-5|TRBD1|once|TRBV5-4
CASSRSYQGAGETQYF
TGTGCCAGCAGTCGATCGTACCAGGGGGCAGGGGAGACCCAGTACTTC
>TRBJ2-3|.|.|TRBV4-2
CASSQVGANTQYF
TGTGCCAGCAGCCAAGTAGGGGCGAATACGCAGTATTTT
>TRBJ2-3|TRBD1|.|TRBV4-2
CASSQVGGQGGDTQYF
TGTGCCAGCAGCCAAGTGGGGGGACAGGGCGGAGATACGCAGTATTTT
>TRBJ1-1|.|.|TRBV6-5
CASRLNRGNTEAFF
TGTGCCAGCAGATTAAATAGGGGGAACACTGAAGCTTTCTTT
>TRBJ1-5|TRBD1|.|TRBV6-2/TRBV6-3
CASSSPTGEWNQPQHF
TGTGCCAGCAGTTCGCCCACAGGGGAATGGAATCAGCCCCAGCATTTT
>TRBJ2-3|.|.|TRBV9
CASSAAGALPTDTQYF
TGTGCCAGCAGCGCCGCGGGGGCCCTCCCCACAGATACGCAGTATTTT
>TRBJ2-7|TRBD1|.|TRBV6-5
CASRSTGVSYEQYF
TGTGCCAGCAGATCGACAGGGGTTTCCTACGAGCAGTACTTC
>TRBJ2-1|.|.|TRBV5-4
CASSILASSYNEQFF
TGTGCCAGCAGCATTCTAGCGTCCTCCTACAATGAGCAGTTCTTC
>TRBJ2-1|.|.|TRBV7-3
CASSLGSTANNEQFF
TGTGCCAGCAGCTTAGGGAGCACAGCTAACAATGAGCAGTTCTTC
>TRBJ2-5|.|.|TRBV10-3
CAIRPRLDKETQYF
TGTGCCATCAGACCCAGACTAGACAAAGAGACCCAGTACTTC
>TRBJ2-3|.|.|TRBV29-1
CSVVEGGGTQYF
TGCAGCGTTGTTGAAGGAGGGGGCACGCAGTATTTT
>TRBJ2-5|TRBD2|once|TRBV6-5
CASSYSGQRGVETQYF
TGTGCCAGCAGTTACTCAGGCCAGCGGGGAGTCGAGACCCAGTACTTC